Detailed here is one TCR beta chain. Its cognate antigen has yet to be identified. Qualities for individual bases were not recorded, and no much larger clone is one base off. The study was a case-control design nested within a healthcare worker cohort in London, UK, with weekly nasopharyngeal swab PCR tests and blood sampling. Healthcare workers were recruited between 23 and 31 March 2020, during the week of the UK lockdown, and were followed weekly for up to roughly 15 weeks. This entry is derived from a study of early T cells in non-severe SARS-CoV-2 infection (dated by TCRdb to 2020 to 2023). Regarding the study in general: Because TCR sequencing was done on bulk RNA from unsorted whole blood, the alpha and beta chains could not be paired.

CDR1 MDHEN and CDR2 SYDVKM were looked up in the germline V gene. Trimming costs V 2 bases and J 4 bases, and their ends lie 20 bases apart. Including cysteine and phenylalanine, the CDR3 has 17 amino acids. The kept DNA is CDR3 alone, 51 bases in frame from the first base. Summary of the overall study and its limitations: VDJdb matching was skewed toward anti-spike CD8 responses, so virus-specific expansions were likely underestimated and private and CD4 specificities were missed.

The protocol used for the library was 5' RACE. For sequencing, a NextSeq 500 was employed. In the TCR library protocol, unique molecular identifiers were attached to individual cDNA molecules to correct for PCR bias and sequencing error. TCR alpha and beta chains were both sequenced, and the abundances of alpha and beta sequences in each sample were closely correlated with each other. The authors' pipeline ran thus. V gene, J gene and CDR3 annotation of TCR sequences was performed with Decombinator V4. Expanded TCRs were defined as changing significantly between any two time points under a Poisson model with p below 0.0001. TCR abundances were normalised to the total number of TCRs sequenced in each sample and reported as counts per million. MAIT TCRs were defined by TRAV1-2 paired with TRAJ12, TRAJ20 or TRAJ33, and iNKT TCRs by TRAV10 paired with TRAJ18. VDJdb, accessed 1 November 2021, was searched for CMV, EBV and SARS-CoV-2 annotated TCRs, with TCRs annotated for multiple antigens excluded. TCRdb ran its own pipeline on the public reads, namely fastp trimming at Q25 and MiXCR clone calling, and kept in-frame beta chains. Rows are combined by CDR3 protein, so each entry shows the most common genes and DNA. The V and J calls and clone size come from TCRdb's table, not from the authors' own analysis. The sample table records some 41,000 distinct CDR3 sequences; roughly 5.9% of these occur just once. The ten largest account for around 24% of the sample.

Material: whole blood. The chain uses TRBV28 and TRBJ1-2, with the D gene not clear enough to name. This clonotype originated in an adult who was a healthcare worker with PCR-confirmed SARS-CoV-2 infection or an uninfected control (not recorded which). CDR3 reads: CASSLGGAGADPYGYTF. The sequence in DNA is TGTGCCAGCAGTTTAGGAGGCGCCGGAGCCGATCCCTATGGCTACACCTTC.